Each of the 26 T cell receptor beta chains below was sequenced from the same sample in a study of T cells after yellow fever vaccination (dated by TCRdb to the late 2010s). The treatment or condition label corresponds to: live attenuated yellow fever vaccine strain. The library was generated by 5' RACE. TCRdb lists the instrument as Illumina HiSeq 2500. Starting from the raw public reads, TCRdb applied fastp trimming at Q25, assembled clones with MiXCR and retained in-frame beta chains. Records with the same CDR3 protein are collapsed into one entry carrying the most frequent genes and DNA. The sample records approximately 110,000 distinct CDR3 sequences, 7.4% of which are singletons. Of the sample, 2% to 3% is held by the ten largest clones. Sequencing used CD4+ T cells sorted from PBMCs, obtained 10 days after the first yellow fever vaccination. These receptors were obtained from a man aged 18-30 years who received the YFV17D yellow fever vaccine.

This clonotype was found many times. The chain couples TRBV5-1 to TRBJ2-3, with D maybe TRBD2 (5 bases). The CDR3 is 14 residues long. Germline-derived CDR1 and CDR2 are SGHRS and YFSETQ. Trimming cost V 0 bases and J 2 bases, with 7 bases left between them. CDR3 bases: TGCGCCAGCAGCTTGGCCGGGGACACAGATACGCAGTATTTT. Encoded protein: CASSLAGDTDTQYF. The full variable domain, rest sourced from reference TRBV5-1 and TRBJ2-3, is KAGVTQTPRYLIKTRGQQVTLSCSPISGHRSVSWYQQTPGQGLQFLFEYFSETQRNKGNFPGRFSGRQFSNSRSEMNVSTLELGDSALYLCASSLAGDTDTQYFGPGTRLTVL.

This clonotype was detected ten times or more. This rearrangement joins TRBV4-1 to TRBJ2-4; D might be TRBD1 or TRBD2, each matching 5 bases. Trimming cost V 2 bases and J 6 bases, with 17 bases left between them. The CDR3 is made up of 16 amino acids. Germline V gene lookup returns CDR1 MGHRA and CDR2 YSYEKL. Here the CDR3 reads CASSQPLVSRGNIQYF. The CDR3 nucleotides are TGCGCCAGCAGCCAACCCCTGGTCTCGAGGGGAAACATTCAGTACTTC.

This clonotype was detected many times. The CDR3 region is CSVARGRGDIQYF. The CDR3 DNA follows: TGCAGCGTTGCCAGGGGGCGGGGGGACATTCAGTACTTC. The rearrangement links TRBV29-1 to TRBJ2-4; D assignment may be TRBD1 or TRBD2 (8 bases each). Germline V CDR1 and CDR2: SQVTM, ANQGSEA. This CDR3 is built from 13 residues. The V end lost 4 bases, the J end lost 8 bases, and 15 bases lay between the germline ends.

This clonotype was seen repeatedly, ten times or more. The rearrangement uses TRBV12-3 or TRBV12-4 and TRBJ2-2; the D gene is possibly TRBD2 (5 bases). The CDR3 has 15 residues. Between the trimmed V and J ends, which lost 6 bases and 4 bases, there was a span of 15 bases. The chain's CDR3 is CASSLERAGTGELFF. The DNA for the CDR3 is TGTGCCAGCAGCCTTGAGAGGGCGGGCACCGGGGAGCTGTTTTTT.

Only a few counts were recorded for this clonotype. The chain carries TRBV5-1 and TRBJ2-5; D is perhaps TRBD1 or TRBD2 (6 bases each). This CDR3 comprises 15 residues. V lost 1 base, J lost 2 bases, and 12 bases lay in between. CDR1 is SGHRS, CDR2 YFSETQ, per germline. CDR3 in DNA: TGCGCCAGCAGCTTGCAGGGGACTCTACAAGAGACCCAGTACTTC. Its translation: CASSLQGTLQETQYF.

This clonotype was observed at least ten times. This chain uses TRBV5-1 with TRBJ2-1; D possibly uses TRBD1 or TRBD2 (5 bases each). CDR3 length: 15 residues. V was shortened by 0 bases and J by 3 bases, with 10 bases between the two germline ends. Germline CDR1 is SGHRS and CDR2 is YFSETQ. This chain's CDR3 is CASSLVGDDYNEQFF. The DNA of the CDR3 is TGCGCCAGCAGCTTGGTTGGGGACGACTACAATGAGCAGTTCTTC.

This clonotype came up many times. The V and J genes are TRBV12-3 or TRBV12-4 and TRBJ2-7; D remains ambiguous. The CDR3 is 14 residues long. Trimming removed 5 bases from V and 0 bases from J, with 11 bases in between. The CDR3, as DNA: TGTGCCAGCAGTAACCCCCCTTTCTCCTACGAGCAGTACTTC. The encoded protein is CASSNPPFSYEQYF.

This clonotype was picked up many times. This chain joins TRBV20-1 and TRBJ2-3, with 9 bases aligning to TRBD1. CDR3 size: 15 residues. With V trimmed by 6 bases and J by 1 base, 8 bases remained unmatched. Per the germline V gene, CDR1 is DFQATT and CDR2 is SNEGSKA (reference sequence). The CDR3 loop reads CSAVADRGGTDTQYF. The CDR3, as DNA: TGCAGTGCCGTCGCGGACAGGGGCGGCACAGATACGCAGTATTTT.

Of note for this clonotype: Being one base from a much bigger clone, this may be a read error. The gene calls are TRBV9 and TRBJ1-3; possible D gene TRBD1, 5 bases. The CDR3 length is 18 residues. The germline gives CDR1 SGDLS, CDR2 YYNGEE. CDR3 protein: CSSSVGAGIPLSGNTIYF. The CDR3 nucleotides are TGTTCCAGCAGCGTAGGGGCAGGGATCCCCCTCTCTGGAAACACCATATATTTT.

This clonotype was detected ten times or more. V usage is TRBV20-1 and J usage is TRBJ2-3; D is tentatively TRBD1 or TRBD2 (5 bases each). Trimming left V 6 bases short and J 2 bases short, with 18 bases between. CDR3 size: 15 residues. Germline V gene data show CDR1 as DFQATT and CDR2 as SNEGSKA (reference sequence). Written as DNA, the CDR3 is TGCAGTGCCGCTACCCCCGGGGACGTCACAGATACGCAGTATTTT. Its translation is CSAATPGDVTDTQYF.

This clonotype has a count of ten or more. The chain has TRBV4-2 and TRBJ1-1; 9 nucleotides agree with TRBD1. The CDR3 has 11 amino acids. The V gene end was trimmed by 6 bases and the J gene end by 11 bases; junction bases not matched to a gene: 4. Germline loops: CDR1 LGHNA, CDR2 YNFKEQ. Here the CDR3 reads CASRDRGEAFF. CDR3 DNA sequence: TGTGCCAGCAGGGACAGGGGTGAGGCTTTCTTT.

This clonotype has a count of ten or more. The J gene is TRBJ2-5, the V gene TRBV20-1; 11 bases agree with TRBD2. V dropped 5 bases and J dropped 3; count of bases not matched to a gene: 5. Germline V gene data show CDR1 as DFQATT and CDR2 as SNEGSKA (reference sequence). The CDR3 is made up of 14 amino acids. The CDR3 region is CSAFSLAGEETQYF. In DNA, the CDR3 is TGCAGTGCTTTTTCACTAGCGGGGGAAGAGACCCAGTACTTC.

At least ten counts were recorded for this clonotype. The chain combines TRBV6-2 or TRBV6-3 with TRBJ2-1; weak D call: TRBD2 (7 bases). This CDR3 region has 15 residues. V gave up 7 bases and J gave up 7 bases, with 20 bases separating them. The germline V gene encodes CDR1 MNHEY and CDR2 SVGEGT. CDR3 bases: TGTGCCAGCACCTACTTGGGCGGGGGCGGGAATGAGCAGTTCTTC. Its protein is CASTYLGGGGNEQFF.

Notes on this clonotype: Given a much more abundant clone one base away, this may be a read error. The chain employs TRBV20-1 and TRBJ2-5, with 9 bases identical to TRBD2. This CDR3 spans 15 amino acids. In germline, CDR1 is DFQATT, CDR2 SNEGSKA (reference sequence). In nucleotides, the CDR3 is TGCTGTGCTAGAGATCAGCGGGGGGCCGCAGAGACCCAGTACTTC. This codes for CCARDQRGAAETQYF.

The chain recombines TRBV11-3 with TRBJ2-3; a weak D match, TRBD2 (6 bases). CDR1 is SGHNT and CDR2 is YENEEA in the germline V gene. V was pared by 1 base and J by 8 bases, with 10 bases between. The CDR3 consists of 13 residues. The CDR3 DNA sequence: TGTGCCAGCAGCTTAGCTAGCGCGGCTACGCAGTATTTT. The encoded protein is CASSLASAATQYF.

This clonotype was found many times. CDR3 sequence: CASTRNVETSNTEAFF. In nucleotides, the CDR3 is TGTGCCAGCACGAGAAACGTAGAGACATCGAACACTGAAGCTTTCTTT. This rearrangement joins TRBV5-4 to TRBJ1-1; D ambiguous. The length of the CDR3 is 16 residues. With 6 bases removed from V and 1 base from J, the gap between germline ends came to 19 bases. Germline values: CDR1 SGHNT, CDR2 YYREEE (reference sequence).

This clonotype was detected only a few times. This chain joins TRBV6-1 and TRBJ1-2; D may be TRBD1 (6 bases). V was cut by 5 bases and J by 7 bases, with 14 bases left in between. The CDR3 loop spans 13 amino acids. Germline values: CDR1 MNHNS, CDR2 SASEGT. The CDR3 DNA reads TGTGCCAGCAGTAATACAGGGTTGGGTGGCTACACCTTC. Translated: CASSNTGLGGYTF.

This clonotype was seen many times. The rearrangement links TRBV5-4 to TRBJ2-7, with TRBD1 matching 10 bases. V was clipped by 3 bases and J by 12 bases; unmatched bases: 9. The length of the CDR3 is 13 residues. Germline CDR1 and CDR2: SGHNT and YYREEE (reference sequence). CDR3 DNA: TGTGCCAGCAGCTCGCTGTTGACAGGGGGCCTGTACTTC. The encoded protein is CASSSLLTGGLYF.

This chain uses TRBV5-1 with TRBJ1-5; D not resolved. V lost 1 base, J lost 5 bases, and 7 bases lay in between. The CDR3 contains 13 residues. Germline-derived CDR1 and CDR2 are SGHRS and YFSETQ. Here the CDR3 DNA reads TGCGCCAGCAGCTTGAACCCGGATCAGCCCCAGCATTTT. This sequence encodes CASSLNPDQPQHF.

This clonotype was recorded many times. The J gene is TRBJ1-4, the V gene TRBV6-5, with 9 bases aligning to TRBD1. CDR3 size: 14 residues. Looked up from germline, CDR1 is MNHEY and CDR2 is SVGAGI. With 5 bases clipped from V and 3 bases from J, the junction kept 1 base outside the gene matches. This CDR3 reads CASSRTGANEKLFF. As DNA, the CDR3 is TGTGCCAGCAGTCGGACAGGGGCTAATGAAAAACTGTTTTTT.

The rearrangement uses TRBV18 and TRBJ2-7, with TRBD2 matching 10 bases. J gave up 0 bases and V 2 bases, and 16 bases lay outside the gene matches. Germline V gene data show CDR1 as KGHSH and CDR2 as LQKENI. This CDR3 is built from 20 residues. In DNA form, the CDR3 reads TGTGCCAGCTCACCAAAGCTGATTCTAGCGGGGGCCTCTAGCTCCTACGAGCAGTACTTC. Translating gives CASSPKLILAGASSSYEQYF.

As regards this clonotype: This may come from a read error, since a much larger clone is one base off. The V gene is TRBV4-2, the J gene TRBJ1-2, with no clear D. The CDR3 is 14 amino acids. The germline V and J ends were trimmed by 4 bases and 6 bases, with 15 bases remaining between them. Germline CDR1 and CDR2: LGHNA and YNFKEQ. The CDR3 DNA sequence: TGTGCCAGCAGCCCCCAGTGGCGCCCCCATGGCTACACCTTC. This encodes CASSPQWRPHGYTF.

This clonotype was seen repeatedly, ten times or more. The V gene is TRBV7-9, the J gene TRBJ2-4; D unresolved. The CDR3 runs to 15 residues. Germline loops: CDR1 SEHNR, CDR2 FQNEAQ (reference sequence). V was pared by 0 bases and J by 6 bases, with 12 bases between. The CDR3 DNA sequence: TGTGCCAGCAGCTTAGCAGGTGGGATCGCAAACATTCAGTACTTC. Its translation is CASSLAGGIANIQYF.

The CDR3 loop is CASSNSDRVGDTQYF. CDR3 DNA: TGTGCCAGCAGCAACAGCGACAGGGTGGGGGATACGCAGTATTTT. The V call is TRBV7-8, the J call TRBJ2-3; 7 bases fit TRBD1. V dropped 5 bases and J dropped 6; count of bases not matched to a gene: 11. This CDR3 is 15 amino acids long. Germline CDR1 SGHVS, CDR2 FQNEAQ. The complete variable domain, with remaining parts taken from reference TRBV7-8 and TRBJ2-3, reads GAGVSQSPRYKVAKRGQDVALRCDPISGHVSLFWYQQALGQGPEFLTYFQNEAQLDKSGLPSDRFFAERPEGSVSTLKIQRTQQEDSAVYLCASSNSDRVGDTQYFGPGTRLTVL.

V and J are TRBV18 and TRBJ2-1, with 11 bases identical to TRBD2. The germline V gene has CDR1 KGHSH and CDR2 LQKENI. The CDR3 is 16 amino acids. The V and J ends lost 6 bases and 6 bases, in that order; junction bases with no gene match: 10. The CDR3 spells CASSPPRTSGGNEQFF. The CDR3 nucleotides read TGTGCCAGCTCCCCTCCCAGAACTAGCGGGGGCAATGAGCAGTTCTTC.

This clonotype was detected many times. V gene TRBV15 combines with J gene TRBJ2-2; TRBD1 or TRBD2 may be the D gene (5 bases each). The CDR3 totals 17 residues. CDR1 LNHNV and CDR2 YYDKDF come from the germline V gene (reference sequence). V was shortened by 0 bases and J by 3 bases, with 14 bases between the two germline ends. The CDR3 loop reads CATSRDRGEIDTGELFF. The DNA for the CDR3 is TGTGCCACCAGCAGAGATCGAGGGGAAATTGACACCGGGGAGCTGTTTTTT. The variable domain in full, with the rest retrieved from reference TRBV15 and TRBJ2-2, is DAMVIQNPRYQVTQFGKPVTLSCSQTLNHNVMYWYQQKSSQAPKLLFHYYDKDFNNEADTPDNFQSRRPNTSFCFLDIRSPGLGDTAMYLCATSRDRGEIDTGELFFGEGSRLTVL.